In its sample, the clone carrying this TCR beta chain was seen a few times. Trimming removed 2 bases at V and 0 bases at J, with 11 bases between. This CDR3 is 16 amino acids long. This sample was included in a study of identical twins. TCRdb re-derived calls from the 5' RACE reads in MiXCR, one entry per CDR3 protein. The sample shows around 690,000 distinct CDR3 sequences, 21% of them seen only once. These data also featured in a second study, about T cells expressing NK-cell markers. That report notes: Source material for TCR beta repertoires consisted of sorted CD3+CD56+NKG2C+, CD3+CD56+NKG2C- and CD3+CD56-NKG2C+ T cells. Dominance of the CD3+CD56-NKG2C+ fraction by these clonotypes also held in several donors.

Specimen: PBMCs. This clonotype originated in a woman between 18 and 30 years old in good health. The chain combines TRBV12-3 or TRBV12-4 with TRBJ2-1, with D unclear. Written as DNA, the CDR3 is TGTGCCAGCAGTTTATCCCTCGGAAGCTCCTACAATGAGCAGTTCTTC. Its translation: CASSLSLGSSYNEQFF.